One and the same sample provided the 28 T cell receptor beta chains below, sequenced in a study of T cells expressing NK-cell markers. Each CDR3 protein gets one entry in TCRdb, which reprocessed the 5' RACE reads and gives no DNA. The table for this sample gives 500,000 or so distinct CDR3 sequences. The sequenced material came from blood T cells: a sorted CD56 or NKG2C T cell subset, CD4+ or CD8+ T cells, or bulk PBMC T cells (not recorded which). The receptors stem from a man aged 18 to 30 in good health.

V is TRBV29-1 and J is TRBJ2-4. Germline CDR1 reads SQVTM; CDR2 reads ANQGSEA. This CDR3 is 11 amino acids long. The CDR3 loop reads CSASGGDIQYF. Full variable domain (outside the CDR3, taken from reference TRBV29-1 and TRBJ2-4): SAVISQKPSRDICQRGTSLTIQCQVDSQVTMMFWYRQQPGQSLTLIATANQGSEATYESGFVIDKFPISRPNLTFSTLTVSNMSPEDSSIYLCSASGGDIQYFGAGTRLSVL.

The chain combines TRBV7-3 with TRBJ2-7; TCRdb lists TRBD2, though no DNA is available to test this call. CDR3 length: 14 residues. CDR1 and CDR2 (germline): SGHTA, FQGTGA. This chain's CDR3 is CASSLGPAAHEQYF. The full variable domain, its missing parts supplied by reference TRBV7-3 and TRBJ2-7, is GAGVSQTPSNKVTEKGKYVELRCDPISGHTALYWYRQSLGQGPEFLIYFQGTGAADDSGLPNDRFFAVRPEGSVSTLKIQRTERGDSAVYLCASSLGPAAHEQYFGPGTRLTVT.

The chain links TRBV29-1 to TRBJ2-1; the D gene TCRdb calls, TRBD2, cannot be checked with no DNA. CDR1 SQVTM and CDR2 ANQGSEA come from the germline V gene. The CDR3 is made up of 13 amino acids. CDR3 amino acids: CSVRAPNYNEQFF.

CDR3 protein: CASSPFGLAGTSNEQFF. The chain links TRBV11-2 to TRBJ2-1; TCRdb's D call, TRBD2, is unchecked because there is no DNA. The germline V gene has CDR1 SGHAT and CDR2 FQNNGV. The CDR3 consists of 17 residues.

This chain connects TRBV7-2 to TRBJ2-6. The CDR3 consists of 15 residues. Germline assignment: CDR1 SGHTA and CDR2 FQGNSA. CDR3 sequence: CASSSALSGANVLTF.

Here the CDR3 reads CASSTRTSGRSNTDTQYF. V and J are TRBV5-1 and TRBJ2-3; absent DNA, TCRdb's TRBD2 call cannot be checked. The CDR3 has 18 residues. Germline V lookup: CDR1 SGHRS, CDR2 YFSETQ.

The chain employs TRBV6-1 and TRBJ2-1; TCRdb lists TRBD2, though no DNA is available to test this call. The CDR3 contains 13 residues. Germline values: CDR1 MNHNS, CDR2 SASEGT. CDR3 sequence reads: CASNTGTHNEQFF.

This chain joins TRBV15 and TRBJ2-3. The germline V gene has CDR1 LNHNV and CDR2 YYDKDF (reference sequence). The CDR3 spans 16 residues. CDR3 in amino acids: CATSRVLRESTDTQYF.

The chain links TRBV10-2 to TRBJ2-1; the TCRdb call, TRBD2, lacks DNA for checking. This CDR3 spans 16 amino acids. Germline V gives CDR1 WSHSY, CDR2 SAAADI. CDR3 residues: CASTGPGLAEGSSEFF.

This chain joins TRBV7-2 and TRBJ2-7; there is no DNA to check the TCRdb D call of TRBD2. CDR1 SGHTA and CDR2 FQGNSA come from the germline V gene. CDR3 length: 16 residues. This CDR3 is CASSLVLGSGDGEQYF.

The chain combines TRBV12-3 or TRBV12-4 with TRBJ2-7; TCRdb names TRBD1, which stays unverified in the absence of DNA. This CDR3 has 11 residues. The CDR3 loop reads CASSQQGEQYF.

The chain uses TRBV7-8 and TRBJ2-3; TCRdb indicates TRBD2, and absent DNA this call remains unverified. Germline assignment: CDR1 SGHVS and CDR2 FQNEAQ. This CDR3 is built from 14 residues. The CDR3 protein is CASSLNAEGNTQYF.

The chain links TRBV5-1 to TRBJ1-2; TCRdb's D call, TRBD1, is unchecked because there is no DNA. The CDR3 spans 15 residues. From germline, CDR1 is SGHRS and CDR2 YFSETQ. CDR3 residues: CASSSTGEANYGYTF.

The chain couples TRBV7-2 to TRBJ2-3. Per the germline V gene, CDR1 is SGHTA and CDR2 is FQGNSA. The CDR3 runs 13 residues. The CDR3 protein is CASSFMTFDTQYF.

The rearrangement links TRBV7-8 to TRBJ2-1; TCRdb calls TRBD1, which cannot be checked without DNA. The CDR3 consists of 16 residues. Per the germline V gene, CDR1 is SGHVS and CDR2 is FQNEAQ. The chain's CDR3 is CASKPNRGRMVNEQFF.

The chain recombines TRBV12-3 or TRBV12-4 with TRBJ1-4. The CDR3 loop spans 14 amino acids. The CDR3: CASSLSTVDEKLFF.

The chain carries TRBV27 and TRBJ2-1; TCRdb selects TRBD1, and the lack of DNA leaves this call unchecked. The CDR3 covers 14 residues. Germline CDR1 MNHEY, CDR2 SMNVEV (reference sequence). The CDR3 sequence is CASSQTTTVPEQFF.

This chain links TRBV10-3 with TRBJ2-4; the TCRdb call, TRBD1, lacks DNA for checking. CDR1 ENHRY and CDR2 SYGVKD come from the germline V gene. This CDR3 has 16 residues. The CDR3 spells CAISEPPGLAKNIQYF.

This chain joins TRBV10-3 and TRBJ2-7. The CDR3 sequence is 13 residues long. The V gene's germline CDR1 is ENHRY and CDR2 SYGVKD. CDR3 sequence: CAIQAARGYEQYF.

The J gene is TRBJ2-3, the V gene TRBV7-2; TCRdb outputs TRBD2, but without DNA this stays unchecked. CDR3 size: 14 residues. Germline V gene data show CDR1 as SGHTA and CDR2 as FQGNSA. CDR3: CASSPGTYTDTQYF.

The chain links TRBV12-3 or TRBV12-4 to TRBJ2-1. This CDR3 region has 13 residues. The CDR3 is CASSFSGNLEQFF.

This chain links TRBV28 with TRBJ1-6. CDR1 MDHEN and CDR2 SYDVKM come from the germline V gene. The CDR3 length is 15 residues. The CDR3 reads CAAGGGSSYNSPLHF.

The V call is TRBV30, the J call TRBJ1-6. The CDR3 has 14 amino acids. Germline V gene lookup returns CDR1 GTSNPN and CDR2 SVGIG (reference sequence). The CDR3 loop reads CAWSSDGDYSPLHF.

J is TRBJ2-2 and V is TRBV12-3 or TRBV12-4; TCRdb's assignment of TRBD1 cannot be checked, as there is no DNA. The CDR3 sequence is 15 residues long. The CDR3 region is CASSLGGPNTGELFF.

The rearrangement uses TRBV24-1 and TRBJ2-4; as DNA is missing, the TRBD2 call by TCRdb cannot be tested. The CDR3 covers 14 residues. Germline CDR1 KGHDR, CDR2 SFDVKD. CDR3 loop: CALTCPIAKNIQYF.

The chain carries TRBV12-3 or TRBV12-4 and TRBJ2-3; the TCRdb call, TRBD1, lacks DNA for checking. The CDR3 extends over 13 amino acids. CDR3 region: CASSTGGTDTQYF.

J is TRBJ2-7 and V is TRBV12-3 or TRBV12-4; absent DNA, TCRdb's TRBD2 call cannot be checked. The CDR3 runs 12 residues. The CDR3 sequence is CASSPRMYEQYF.

Here the CDR3 reads CATSDLGGLGPYNEQFF. The chain links TRBV24-1 to TRBJ2-1; the D gene TCRdb calls, TRBD2, cannot be checked with no DNA. The length of the CDR3 is 17 residues. Germline CDR1 reads KGHDR; CDR2 reads SFDVKD.